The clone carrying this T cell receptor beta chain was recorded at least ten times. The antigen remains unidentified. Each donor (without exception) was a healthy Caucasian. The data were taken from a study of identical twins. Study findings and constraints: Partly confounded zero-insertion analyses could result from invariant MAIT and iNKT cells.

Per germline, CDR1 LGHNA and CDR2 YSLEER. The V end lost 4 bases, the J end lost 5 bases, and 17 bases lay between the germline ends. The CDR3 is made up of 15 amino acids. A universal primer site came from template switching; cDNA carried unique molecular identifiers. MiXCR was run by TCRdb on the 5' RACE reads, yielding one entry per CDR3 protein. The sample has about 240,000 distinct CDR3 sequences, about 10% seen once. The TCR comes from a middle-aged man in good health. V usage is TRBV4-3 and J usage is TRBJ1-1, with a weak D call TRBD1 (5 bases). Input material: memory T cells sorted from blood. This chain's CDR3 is CASSPVWGGETEAFF. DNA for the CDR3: TGCGCCAGCAGCCCGGTATGGGGGGGAGAGACTGAAGCTTTCTTT.